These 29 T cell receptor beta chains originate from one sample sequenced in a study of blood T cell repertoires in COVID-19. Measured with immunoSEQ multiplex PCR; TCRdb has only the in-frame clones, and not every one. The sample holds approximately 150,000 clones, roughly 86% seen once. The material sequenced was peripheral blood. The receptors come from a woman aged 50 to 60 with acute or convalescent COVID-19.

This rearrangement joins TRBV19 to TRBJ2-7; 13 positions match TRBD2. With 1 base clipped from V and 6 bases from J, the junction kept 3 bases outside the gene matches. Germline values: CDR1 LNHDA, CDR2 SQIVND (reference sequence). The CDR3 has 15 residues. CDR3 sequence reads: CASSIGLAGGSEQYF. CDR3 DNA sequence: TGTGCCAGTAGTATAGGACTAGCGGGAGGTAGCGAGCAGTACTTC.

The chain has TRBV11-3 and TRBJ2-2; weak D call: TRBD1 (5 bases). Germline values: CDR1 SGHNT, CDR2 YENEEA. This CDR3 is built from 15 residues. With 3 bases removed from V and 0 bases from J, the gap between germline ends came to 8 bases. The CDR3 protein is CASSFSRANTGELFF. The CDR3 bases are TGTGCCAGCAGCTTTAGCAGGGCGAACACCGGGGAGCTGTTTTTT.

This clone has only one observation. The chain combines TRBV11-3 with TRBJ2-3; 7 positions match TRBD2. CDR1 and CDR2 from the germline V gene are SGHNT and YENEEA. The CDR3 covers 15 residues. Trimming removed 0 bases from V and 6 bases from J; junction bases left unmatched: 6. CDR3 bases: TGTGCCAGCAGCTTAGAGGGAGGGGAGTTTGATACGCAGTATTTT. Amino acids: CASSLEGGEFDTQYF.

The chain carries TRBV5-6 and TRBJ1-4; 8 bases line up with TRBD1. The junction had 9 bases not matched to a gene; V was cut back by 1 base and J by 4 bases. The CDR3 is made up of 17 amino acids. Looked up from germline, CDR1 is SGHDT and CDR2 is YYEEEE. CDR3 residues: CASSLTRQGARNEKLFF. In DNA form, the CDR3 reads TGTGCCAGCAGCTTGACGCGGCAGGGGGCGCGTAATGAAAAACTGTTTTTT.

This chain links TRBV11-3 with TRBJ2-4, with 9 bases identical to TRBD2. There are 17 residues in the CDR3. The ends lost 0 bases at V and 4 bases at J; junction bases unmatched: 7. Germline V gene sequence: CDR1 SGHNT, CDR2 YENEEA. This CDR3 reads CASSLDGSLAGKNIQYF. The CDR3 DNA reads TGTGCCAGCAGCTTAGATGGGTCTCTAGCGGGGAAAAACATTCAGTACTTC.

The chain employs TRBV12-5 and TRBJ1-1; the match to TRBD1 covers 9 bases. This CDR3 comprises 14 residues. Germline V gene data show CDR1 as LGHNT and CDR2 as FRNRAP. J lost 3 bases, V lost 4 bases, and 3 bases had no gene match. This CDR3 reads CASGSGQGHTEAFF. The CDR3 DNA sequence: TGTGCTAGTGGTTCCGGACAGGGGCACACTGAAGCTTTCTTT.

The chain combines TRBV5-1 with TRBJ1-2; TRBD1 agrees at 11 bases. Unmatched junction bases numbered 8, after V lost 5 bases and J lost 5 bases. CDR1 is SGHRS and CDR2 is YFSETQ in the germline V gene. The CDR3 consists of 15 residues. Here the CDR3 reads CASSHRTGGEYGYTF. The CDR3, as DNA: TGCGCCAGCAGTCACCGGACAGGGGGCGAGTATGGCTACACCTTC.

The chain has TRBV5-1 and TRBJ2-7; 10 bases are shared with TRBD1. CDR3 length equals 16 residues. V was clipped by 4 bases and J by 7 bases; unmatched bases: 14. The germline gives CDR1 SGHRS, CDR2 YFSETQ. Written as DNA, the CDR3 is TGCGCCAGCAGCGGAATCCGGGACAGGGGTTTGAGGGAGCAGTACTTC. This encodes CASSGIRDRGLREQYF.

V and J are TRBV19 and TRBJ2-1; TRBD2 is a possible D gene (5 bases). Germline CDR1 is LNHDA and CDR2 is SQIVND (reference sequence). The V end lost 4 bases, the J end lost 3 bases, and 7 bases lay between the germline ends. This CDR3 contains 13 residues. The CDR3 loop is CASSTDFYNEQFF. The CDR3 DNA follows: TGTGCCAGTAGTACGGACTTCTACAATGAGCAGTTCTTC.

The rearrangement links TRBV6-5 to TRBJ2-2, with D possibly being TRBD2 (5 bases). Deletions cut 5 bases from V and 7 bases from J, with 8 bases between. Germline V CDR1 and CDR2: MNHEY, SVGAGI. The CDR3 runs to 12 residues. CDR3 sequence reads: CASSLEGGELFF. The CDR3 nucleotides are TGTGCCAGCAGTCTTGAGGGCGGGGAGCTGTTTTTT.

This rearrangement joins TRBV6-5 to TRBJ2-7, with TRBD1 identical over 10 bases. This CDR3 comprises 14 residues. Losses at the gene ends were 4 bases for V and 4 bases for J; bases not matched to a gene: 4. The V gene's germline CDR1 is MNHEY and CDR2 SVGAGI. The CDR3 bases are TGTGCCAGCAGTTTCCTGGGACAGGGGTACGAGCAGTACTTC. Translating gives CASSFLGQGYEQYF.

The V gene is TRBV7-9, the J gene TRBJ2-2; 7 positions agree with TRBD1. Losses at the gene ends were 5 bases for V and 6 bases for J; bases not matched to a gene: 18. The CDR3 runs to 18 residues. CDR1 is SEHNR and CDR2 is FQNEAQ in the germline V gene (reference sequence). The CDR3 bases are TGTGCCAGCAGCATACCAGTACAGGGGAGTTTTTTATCCGGGGAGCTGTTTTTT. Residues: CASSIPVQGSFLSGELFF.

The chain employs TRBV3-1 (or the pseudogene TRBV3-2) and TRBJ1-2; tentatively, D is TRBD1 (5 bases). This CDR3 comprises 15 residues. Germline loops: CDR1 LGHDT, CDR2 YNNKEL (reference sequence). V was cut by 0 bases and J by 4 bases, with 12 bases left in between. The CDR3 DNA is TGTGCCAGCAGCCAAGAGGGCAGAAGGGGCTATGGCTACACCTTC. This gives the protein CASSQEGRRGYGYTF.

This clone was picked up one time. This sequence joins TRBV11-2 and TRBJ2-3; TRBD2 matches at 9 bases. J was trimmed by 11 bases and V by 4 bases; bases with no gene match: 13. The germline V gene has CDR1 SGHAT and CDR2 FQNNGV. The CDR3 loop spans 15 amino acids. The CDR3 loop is CASSSSRGGALMQYF. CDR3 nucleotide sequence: TGTGCCAGCAGCTCCAGTCGCGGGGGGGCCCTCATGCAGTATTTT.

The CDR3 DNA is TGCGCCAGTAACCAGGCCTACGCGAACACCGGGGAGCTGTTTTTT. Protein sequence: CASNQAYANTGELFF. This sequence joins TRBV5-1 and TRBJ2-2; no firm D call. Germline V gene lookup returns CDR1 SGHRS and CDR2 YFSETQ. Trimming removed 8 bases at V and 0 bases at J, with 14 bases between. The CDR3 totals 15 residues.

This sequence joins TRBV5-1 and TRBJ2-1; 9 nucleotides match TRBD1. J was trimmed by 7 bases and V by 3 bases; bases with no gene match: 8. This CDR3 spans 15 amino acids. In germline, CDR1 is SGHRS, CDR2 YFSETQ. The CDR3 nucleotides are TGCGCCAGCAGCTCTAACAGGGGGCTAGGGAATGAGCAGTTCTTC. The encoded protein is CASSSNRGLGNEQFF.

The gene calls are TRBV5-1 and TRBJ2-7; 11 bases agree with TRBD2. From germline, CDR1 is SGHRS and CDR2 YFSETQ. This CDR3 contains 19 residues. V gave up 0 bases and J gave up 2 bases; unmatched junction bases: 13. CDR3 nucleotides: TGCGCCAGCAGCTTGGCCTTGAAACTAGCGGGAGAAAAACCCTACGAGCAGTACTTC. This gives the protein CASSLALKLAGEKPYEQYF.

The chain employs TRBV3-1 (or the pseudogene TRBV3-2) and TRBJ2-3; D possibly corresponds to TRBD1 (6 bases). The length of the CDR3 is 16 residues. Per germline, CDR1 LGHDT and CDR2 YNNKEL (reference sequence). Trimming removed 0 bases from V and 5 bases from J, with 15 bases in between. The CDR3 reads CASSQDPGAFGDTQYF. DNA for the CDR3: TGTGCCAGCAGCCAAGATCCAGGGGCCTTTGGAGATACGCAGTATTTT.

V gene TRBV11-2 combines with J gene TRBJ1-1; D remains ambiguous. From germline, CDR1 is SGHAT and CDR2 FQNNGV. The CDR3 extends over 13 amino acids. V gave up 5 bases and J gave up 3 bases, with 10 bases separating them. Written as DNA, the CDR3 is TGTGCCAGCAGCCCACGGGAAGACACTGAAGCTTTCTTT. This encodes CASSPREDTEAFF.

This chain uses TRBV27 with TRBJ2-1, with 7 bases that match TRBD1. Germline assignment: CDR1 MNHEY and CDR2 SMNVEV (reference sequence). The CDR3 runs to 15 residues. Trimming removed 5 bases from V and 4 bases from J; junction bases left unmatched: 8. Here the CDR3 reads CASSPTGDMYNEQFF. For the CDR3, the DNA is TGTGCCAGCAGTCCAACAGGGGACATGTACAATGAGCAGTTCTTC.

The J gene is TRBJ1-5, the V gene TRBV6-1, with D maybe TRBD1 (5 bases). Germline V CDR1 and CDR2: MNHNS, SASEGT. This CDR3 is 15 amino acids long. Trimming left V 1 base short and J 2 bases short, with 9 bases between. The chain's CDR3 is CASSEGGLRNQPQHF. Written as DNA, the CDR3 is TGTGCCAGCAGTGAAGGGGGCCTCCGCAATCAGCCCCAGCATTTT.

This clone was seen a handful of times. The DNA of the CDR3 is TGCGCCAGCAGTGCTTCCCTAGGGGGCTACGAGCAGTACTTC. This translates into CASSASLGGYEQYF. This rearrangement joins TRBV10-1 to TRBJ2-7; tentatively, D is TRBD1 (6 bases). Germline values: CDR1 WNHNN, CDR2 SYGVQD (reference sequence). The V gene lost 4 bases and the J gene lost 3 bases, with 13 bases spanning the gap. The CDR3 extends over 14 amino acids.

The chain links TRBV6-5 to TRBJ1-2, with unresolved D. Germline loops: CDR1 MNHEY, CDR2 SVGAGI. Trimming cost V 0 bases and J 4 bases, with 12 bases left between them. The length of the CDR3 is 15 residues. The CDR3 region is CASSYSGGRLYGYTF. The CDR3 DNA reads TGTGCCAGCAGTTACTCGGGAGGTCGGCTCTATGGCTACACCTTC.

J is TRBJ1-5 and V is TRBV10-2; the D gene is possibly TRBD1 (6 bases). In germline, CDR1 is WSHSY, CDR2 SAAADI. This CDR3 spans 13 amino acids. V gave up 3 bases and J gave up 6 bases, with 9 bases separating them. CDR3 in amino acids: CASSERGGQPQHF. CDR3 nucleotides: TGCGCCAGCAGTGAAAGGGGGGGTCAGCCCCAGCATTTT.

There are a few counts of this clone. The CDR3 protein is CASSFNRDTEAFF. CDR3 nucleotides: TGTGCCAGCAGCTTCAACAGGGACACTGAAGCTTTCTTT. The chain employs TRBV11-2 and TRBJ1-1; TRBD1 is a possible D gene (6 bases). CDR1 SGHAT and CDR2 FQNNGV come from the germline V gene. CDR3 length equals 13 residues. With 3 bases removed from V and 3 bases from J, the gap between germline ends came to 8 bases. The complete variable domain, with remaining parts taken from reference TRBV11-2 and TRBJ1-1, reads EAGVAQSPRYKIIEKRQSVAFWCNPISGHATLYWYQQILGQGPKLLIQFQNNGVVDDSQLPKDRFSAERLKGVDSTLKIQPAKLEDSAVYLCASSFNRDTEAFFGQGTRLTVV.

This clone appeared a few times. CDR3 protein: CASSLGSVTEQYF. The CDR3 DNA follows: TGTGCCAGCAGTTTAGGCTCCGTTACCGAGCAGTACTTC. The gene calls are TRBV27 and TRBJ2-7; no reliable D call. The germline CDR1 and CDR2 sequences are MNHEY and SMNVEV (reference sequence). The CDR3 is made up of 13 amino acids. V was shortened by 2 bases and J by 6 bases, with 11 bases between the two germline ends.

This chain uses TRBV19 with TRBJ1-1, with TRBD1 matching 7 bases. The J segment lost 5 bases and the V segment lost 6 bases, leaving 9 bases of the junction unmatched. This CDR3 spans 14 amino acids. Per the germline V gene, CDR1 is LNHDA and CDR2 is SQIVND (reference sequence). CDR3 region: CASSQGGAETEAFF. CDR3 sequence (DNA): TGTGCCAGTAGCCAGGGGGGCGCGGAGACTGAAGCTTTCTTT.

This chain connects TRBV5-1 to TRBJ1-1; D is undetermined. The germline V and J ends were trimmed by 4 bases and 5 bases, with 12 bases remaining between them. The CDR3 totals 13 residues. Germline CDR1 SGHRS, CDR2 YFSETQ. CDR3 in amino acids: CASSPLAGTEAFF. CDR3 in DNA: TGCGCCAGCAGCCCACTAGCGGGAACTGAAGCTTTCTTT.

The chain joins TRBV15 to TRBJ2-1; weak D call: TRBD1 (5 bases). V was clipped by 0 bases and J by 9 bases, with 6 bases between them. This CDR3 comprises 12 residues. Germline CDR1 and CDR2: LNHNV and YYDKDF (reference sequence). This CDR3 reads CATSRDRGEQFF. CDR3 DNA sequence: TGTGCCACCAGCAGAGATAGGGGTGAGCAGTTCTTC.